This T cell receptor (beta chain) comes out of a study of T cell changes during pregnancy in multiple sclerosis. TCRdb's table, derived via immunoSEQ multiplex PCR, lists solely in-frame clones and lacks some. The sample carries about 89,000 clones, approximately 94% recorded once. The germline V gene encodes CDR1 MNHEY and CDR2 SMNVEV (reference sequence). The CDR3 extends over 15 amino acids. Trimming cost V 3 bases and J 1 base, with 10 bases left between them. This TCR derives from a female donor with multiple sclerosis, enrolled in a pregnancy study. This material consisted of peripheral blood, taken in the third trimester of pregnancy. This chain connects TRBV27 to TRBJ1-5; D is perhaps TRBD1 (5 bases). DNA for the CDR3: TGTGCCAGCAGTTTTCAGGGAGGGAGCAATCAGCCCCAGCATTTT. This codes for CASSFQGGSNQPQHF.